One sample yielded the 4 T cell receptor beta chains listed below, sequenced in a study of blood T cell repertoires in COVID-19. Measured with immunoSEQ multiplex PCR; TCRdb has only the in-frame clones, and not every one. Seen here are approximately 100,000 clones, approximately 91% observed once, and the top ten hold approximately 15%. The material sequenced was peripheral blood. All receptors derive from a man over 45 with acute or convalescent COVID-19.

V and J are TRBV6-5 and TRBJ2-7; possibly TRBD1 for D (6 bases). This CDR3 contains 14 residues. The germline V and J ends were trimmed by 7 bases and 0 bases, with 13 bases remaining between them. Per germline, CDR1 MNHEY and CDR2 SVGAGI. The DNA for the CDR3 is TGTGCCAGCATCAAAGGGGGTTACTCCTACGAGCAGTACTTC. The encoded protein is CASIKGGYSYEQYF.

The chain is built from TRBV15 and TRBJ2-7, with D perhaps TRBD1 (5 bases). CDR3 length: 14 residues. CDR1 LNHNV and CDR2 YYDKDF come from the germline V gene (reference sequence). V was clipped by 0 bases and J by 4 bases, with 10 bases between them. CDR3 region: CATSRDRVGYEQYF. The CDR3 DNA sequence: TGTGCCACCAGCAGAGACAGGGTGGGATACGAGCAGTACTTC. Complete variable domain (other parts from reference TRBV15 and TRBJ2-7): DAMVIQNPRYQVTQFGKPVTLSCSQTLNHNVMYWYQQKSSQAPKLLFHYYDKDFNNEADTPDNFQSRRPNTSFCFLDIRSPGLGDTAMYLCATSRDRVGYEQYFGPGTRLTVT.

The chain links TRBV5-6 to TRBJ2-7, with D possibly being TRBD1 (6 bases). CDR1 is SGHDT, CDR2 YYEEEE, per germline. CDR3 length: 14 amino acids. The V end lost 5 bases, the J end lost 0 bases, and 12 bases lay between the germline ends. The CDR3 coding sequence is TGTGCCAGCAGTACAGGGTTGAGCTCCTACGAGCAGTACTTC. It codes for CASSTGLSSYEQYF.

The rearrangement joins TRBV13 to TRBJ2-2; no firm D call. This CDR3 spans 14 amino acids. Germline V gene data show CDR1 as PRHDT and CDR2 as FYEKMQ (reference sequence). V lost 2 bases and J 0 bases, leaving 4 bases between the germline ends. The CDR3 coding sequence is TGTGCCAGCAGCTTACTCTCGAACACCGGGGAGCTGTTTTTT. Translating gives CASSLLSNTGELFF.